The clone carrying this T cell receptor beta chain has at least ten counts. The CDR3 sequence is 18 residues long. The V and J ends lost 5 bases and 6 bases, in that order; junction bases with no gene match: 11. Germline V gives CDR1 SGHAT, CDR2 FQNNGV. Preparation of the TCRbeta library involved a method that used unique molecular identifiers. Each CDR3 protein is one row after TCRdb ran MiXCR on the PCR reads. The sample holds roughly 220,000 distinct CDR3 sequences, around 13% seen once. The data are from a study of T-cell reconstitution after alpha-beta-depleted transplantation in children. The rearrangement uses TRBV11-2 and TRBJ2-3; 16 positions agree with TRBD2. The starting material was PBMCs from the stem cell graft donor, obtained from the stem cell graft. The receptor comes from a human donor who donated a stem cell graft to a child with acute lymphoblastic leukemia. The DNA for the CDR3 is TGTGCCAGCAGCGGGGGACTAGCGGGAGGGGTCCCTCAGGATACGCAGTATTTT. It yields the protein CASSGGLAGGVPQDTQYF.